This entry lists 9 T cell receptor beta chains sequenced from one sample in a study of T cell repertoires in cytomegalovirus infection. MiXCR, run by TCRdb on the reads, gives a single entry per CDR3 protein. Of 380,000 or so distinct CDR3 sequences listed, just under 35% are singletons. The antigens of these receptors remain unknown. The source material was cultured PBMCs, sampled from culture after CMV antigen stimulation. These receptors all stem from a human donor in good health (CMV status not recorded). Some clones in this sample may be carry-over from other donors' samples.

This chain connects TRBV12-3 or TRBV12-4 to TRBJ2-1; the match to TRBD2 covers 16 bases. The CDR3 runs to 18 residues. The V segment lost 3 bases and the J segment 8 bases; nucleotides outside the gene matches: 10. The chain's CDR3 is CASSFSPGLAGGPHEQFF. The DNA of the CDR3 is TGTGCCAGCAGTTTCTCTCCGGGACTAGCGGGAGGGCCCCATGAGCAGTTCTTC.

The sample holds a few counts of this clonotype. This chain connects TRBV19 to TRBJ2-5, with D possibly being TRBD1 (5 bases). CDR1 is LNHDA and CDR2 is SQIVND in the germline V gene (reference sequence). The CDR3 runs to 12 residues. V was shortened by 3 bases and J by 3 bases, with 5 bases between the two germline ends. CDR3 sequence (DNA): TGTGCCAGTAGTATCAGGGAAGAGACCCAGTACTTC. Its translation is CASSIREETQYF.

The sample holds a few counts of this clonotype. CDR3 bases: TGTGCCACCGTTGGGACAGGGGGTAAAAACATTCAGTACTTC. The encoded protein is CATVGTGGKNIQYF. The chain links TRBV6-1 to TRBJ2-4; the match to TRBD1 covers 11 bases. The CDR3 is 14 amino acids. V lost 10 bases to trimming and J lost 4 bases; unmatched junction nucleotides: 6. From germline, CDR1 is MNHNS and CDR2 SASEGT.

This clonotype was found once. The rearrangement joins TRBV6-6 to TRBJ2-7; D is ambiguous. V lost 6 bases to trimming and J lost 3 bases, with 15 bases between them. The CDR3 length is 14 residues. The V gene's germline CDR1 is MNHNY and CDR2 SVGAGI (reference sequence). The CDR3 protein is CASSNPVVGYEQYF. The CDR3 DNA is TGTGCCAGCAGCAACCCCGTAGTAGGCTACGAGCAGTACTTC.

V and J are TRBV5-1 and TRBJ1-1; 12 bases agree with TRBD1. V dropped 4 bases and J dropped 5; count of bases not matched to a gene: 12. Looked up from germline, CDR1 is SGHRS and CDR2 is YFSETQ. The CDR3 is made up of 17 amino acids. The CDR3 coding sequence is TGCGCCAGCAGCCGTCCCGGGACAGGGGGCTTTCTGACTGAAGCTTTCTTT. Translation gives CASSRPGTGGFLTEAFF.

The table lists this clonotype with many counts. V and J are TRBV7-2 and TRBJ2-5; 11 nucleotides align to TRBD1. The trim removed 5 bases at V and 5 bases at J, leaving 7 bases unmatched. Germline assignment: CDR1 SGHTA and CDR2 FQGNSA. The CDR3 is 15 residues long. The CDR3, as DNA: TGTGCCAGCAGCCCGGGACAGGGGGAGGAGGAGACCCAGTACTTC. Amino acids: CASSPGQGEEETQYF.

There are a few counts of this clonotype. This sequence joins TRBV7-2 and TRBJ1-2; a possible D gene is TRBD1 (5 bases). This CDR3 contains 16 residues. Trimming removed 1 base from V and 2 bases from J, with 14 bases in between. Per the germline V gene, CDR1 is SGHTA and CDR2 is FQGNSA. This CDR3 is CASSLGAGTANYGYTF. CDR3 coding DNA: TGTGCCAGCAGCTTAGGTGCAGGGACCGCGAACTATGGCTACACCTTC.

This sequence joins TRBV4-1 and TRBJ1-6; D is unclear. Germline-derived CDR1 and CDR2 are MGHRA and YSYEKL. Trimming removed 0 bases from V and 7 bases from J, with 10 bases in between. The CDR3 runs to 15 residues. CDR3: CASSQDEGKNSPLHF. CDR3 in DNA: TGCGCCAGCAGCCAAGATGAAGGGAAGAATTCACCCCTCCACTTT.

The chain uses TRBV7-6 and TRBJ2-5; tentative D call: TRBD1 (6 bases). The CDR3 has 16 amino acids. The V end was cut by 2 bases, the J end by 5 bases, with 18 bases between. Germline values: CDR1 SGHVS, CDR2 FNYEAQ. Here the CDR3 reads CASSLSQSGAEETQYF. The CDR3 nucleotides read TGTGCCAGCAGCTTATCCCAATCAGGGGCGGAGGAGACCCAGTACTTC.